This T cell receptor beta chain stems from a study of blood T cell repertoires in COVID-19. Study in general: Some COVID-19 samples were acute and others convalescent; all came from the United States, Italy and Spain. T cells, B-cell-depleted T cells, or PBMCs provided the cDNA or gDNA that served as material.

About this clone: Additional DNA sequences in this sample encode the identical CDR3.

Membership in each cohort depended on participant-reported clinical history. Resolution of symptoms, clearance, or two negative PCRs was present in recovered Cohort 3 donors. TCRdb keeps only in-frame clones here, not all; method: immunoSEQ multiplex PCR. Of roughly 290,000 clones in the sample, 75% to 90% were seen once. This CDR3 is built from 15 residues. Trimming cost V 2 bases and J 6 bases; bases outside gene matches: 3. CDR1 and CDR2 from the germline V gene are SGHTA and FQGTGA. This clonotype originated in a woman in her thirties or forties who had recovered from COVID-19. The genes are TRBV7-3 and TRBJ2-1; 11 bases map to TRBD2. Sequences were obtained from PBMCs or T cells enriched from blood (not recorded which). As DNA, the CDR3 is TGTGCCAGCAGCTTACTAGCGGGGGGCCCCAATGAGCAGTTCTTC. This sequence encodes CASSLLAGGPNEQFF.